The 11 T cell receptor beta chains presented below share a single source sample, sequenced in a study of T cell therapy after organ transplantation. Which antigens these TCRs recognize remains unknown. TCRdb keeps only in-frame clones here, not all; method: immunoSEQ multiplex PCR. This table has about 1,100 clones, 66% appearing once. This specimen consisted of CD8+ T cells from blood, obtained before autologous CMV-specific T cell therapy. Receptor source: a human patient who had received a solid organ transplant and had CMV disease.

The J gene is TRBJ1-2, the V gene TRBV11-2; D not certain. Looked up from germline, CDR1 is SGHAT and CDR2 is FQNNGV. The CDR3 is 15 residues long. Trimming removed 2 bases at V and 0 bases at J, with 10 bases between. CDR3 residues: CASSLSRASNYGYTF. The CDR3 bases are TGTGCCAGCAGCTTATCTAGGGCTTCTAACTATGGCTACACCTTC.

This rearrangement joins TRBV11-1 to TRBJ2-3, with no clear D. CDR3 length: 12 residues. Germline loops: CDR1 SGHAT, CDR2 FQDESV (reference sequence). Trimming removed 5 bases at V and 3 bases at J, with 6 bases between. CDR3: CASSLRTDTQYF. The DNA for the CDR3 is TGTGCCAGCAGCCTCAGGACAGATACGCAGTATTTT.

Only a few counts were recorded for this clone. This sequence joins TRBV6-5 and TRBJ2-7; possible D gene TRBD2, 6 bases. V lost 6 bases and J 6 bases, leaving 15 bases between the germline ends. The CDR3 sequence is 13 residues long. The germline gives CDR1 MNHEY, CDR2 SVGAGI. As DNA, the CDR3 is TGTGCCAGCAGCTCGGGACTCTTGGGCGAGCAGTACTTC. This translates into CASSSGLLGEQYF.

This rearrangement joins TRBV6-1 to TRBJ2-5; D not certain. The V and J ends lost 5 bases and 1 base respectively, with 14 bases between them. This CDR3 region has 15 residues. Germline values: CDR1 MNHNS, CDR2 SASEGT. This chain's CDR3 is CASSPWLGVQETQYF. In DNA, the CDR3 is TGTGCCAGCAGTCCCTGGCTTGGGGTCCAAGAGACCCAGTACTTC.

V gene TRBV7-9 combines with J gene TRBJ2-5; TRBD1 matches 8 bases. This CDR3 comprises 12 residues. Germline loops: CDR1 SEHNR, CDR2 FQNEAQ (reference sequence). Losses at the gene ends were 4 bases for V and 13 bases for J; bases not matched to a gene: 8. The CDR3 loop reads CASSSDRDRRYF. The CDR3 DNA reads TGTGCCAGCAGCTCGGACAGGGACAGGCGGTACTTC.

The chain is built from TRBV27 and TRBJ2-7; TRBD2 matches 7 bases. Losses at the gene ends were 5 bases for V and 2 bases for J; bases not matched to a gene: 3. Germline loops: CDR1 MNHEY, CDR2 SMNVEV (reference sequence). The CDR3 is made up of 13 amino acids. The CDR3 spells CASSGLETYEQYF. For the CDR3, the DNA is TGTGCCAGCAGTGGACTAGAAACCTACGAGCAGTACTTC.

The J gene is TRBJ2-2, the V gene TRBV6-5; D is perhaps TRBD1 (6 bases). Trimming pared 7 bases from V and 4 bases from J, leaving 10 bases between. CDR1 is MNHEY and CDR2 is SVGAGI in the germline V gene. The CDR3 runs to 13 residues. CDR3 sequence: CASTDSFTGELFF. In nucleotides, the CDR3 is TGTGCCAGCACGGACAGCTTCACCGGGGAGCTGTTTTTT.

The rearrangement uses TRBV28 and TRBJ2-6; D unresolved. Germline assignment: CDR1 MDHEN and CDR2 SYDVKM. V lost 5 bases, J lost 0 bases, and 14 bases lay in between. The CDR3 covers 17 residues. The CDR3 here is CASSHLDGFSGANVLTF. As DNA, the CDR3 is TGTGCCAGCAGTCATCTCGACGGCTTCTCTGGGGCCAACGTCCTGACTTTC.

The chain recombines TRBV6-1 with TRBJ1-5; the D is unclear. V was pared by 1 base and J by 4 bases, with 11 bases between. From germline, CDR1 is MNHNS and CDR2 SASEGT. This CDR3 has 15 amino acids. The CDR3 region is CASSEVDGPNQPQHF. CDR3 nucleotides: TGTGCCAGCAGTGAAGTGGACGGGCCGAATCAGCCCCAGCATTTT.

This clone was counted a single time. J is TRBJ1-5 and V is TRBV27; possibly TRBD1 for D (5 bases). CDR3 length: 15 amino acids. V lost 2 bases and J 2 bases, leaving 10 bases between the germline ends. CDR1 and CDR2 (germline): MNHEY, SMNVEV (reference sequence). CDR3 protein: CASSLGTGGNQPQHF. CDR3 DNA sequence: TGTGCCAGCAGTTTAGGGACGGGGGGCAATCAGCCCCAGCATTTT.

This chain links TRBV7-9 with TRBJ2-7; TRBD1 matches 8 bases. Germline V gene data show CDR1 as SEHNR and CDR2 as FQNEAQ (reference sequence). Unmatched junction bases numbered 8, after V lost 4 bases and J lost 12 bases. CDR3 length equals 12 residues. CDR3 residues: CASSSDRDRRYF. CDR3 DNA: TGTGCCAGCAGCTCGGACAGGGACAGGCGGTACTTC.